This TCR beta chain was sequenced during a study of graft-versus-host responses after intestinal transplantation. In regard to this clone: The antigen remains unidentified.

The data were produced by immunoSEQ multiplex PCR, yet TCRdb's version contains in-frame clones alone and is incomplete. The repertoire holds more than 100,000 clones, about 95% seen once, with more than 2.5% in the top ten. The J segment lost 2 bases and the V segment lost 4 bases, leaving 4 bases of the junction unmatched. Germline CDR1 SGHDT, CDR2 YYEEEE. The CDR3 sequence is 14 residues long. The sequence came from a human donor who received an intestinal transplant. The sequencing here drew on unstimulated CD8+ T cells sorted from spleen or lymph node cells, taken before intestinal transplant. V and J are TRBV5-6 and TRBJ2-7, with 9 positions matching TRBD1. The CDR3 DNA reads TGTGCCAGCAGCGGGGGACAGGGCACCTACGAGCAGTACTTC. Residues: CASSGGQGTYEQYF.